This T cell receptor beta chain emerged from a study of human T cells and chemical hapten exposure. TCRdb redid the calling of the RACE reads with MiXCR, one entry per CDR3 protein. The sample includes tens of thousands of distinct CDR3 sequences, around 7.9% seen only once; the top ten take around 3%. V dropped 8 bases and J dropped 6 bases, with 14 bases sitting between them. The CDR3 consists of 13 residues. Indicated time point: patch test 2, 6 weeks after DPC sensitization. As to treatment: therapeutic diphenylcyclopropenone sensitization with weekly scalp DPC. This clonotype was seen only a few times.

The receptor was derived from a woman aged 45-65 years with alopecia areata. Some clones in this sample may be carry-over from other donors' samples. Specimen: whole blood, collected in connection with sensitization to the hapten diphenylcyclopropenone (DPC). V is TRBV23-1 and J is TRBJ2-1; D remains ambiguous. TRBV23-1 is known as an ORF, though its function is uncertain. The CDR3 is CASSLLHTNEQFF. The DNA for the CDR3 is TGCGCCAGCTCTCTTCTGCATACCAATGAGCAGTTCTTC.